This T cell receptor (beta chain) was captured by sequencing in a study of OX40 agonist ivuxolimab in advanced cancers. Regarding the study as a whole: With doses of 0.1 to 3.0 mg/kg, CD4+ and CD8+ blood T cells had undergone clonal expansion by week 6. Antigens targeted by the expanded peripheral T cells were not determined. Partial responders treated at 0.1-3.0 mg/kg exhibited clonal expansion among the lowest measured.

Collection of blood occurred at baseline, at cycle 4 day 1, and at cycle 7 day 1. V lost 7 bases to trimming and J lost 0 bases, with 12 bases between them. The germline V gene has CDR1 LNHDA and CDR2 SQIVND (reference sequence). The CDR3 is 14 amino acids. Sequencing used immunoSEQ multiplex PCR; TCRdb keeps in-frame clones, though not all of them. The sample lists 50,000 to 75,000 clones, roughly 92% seen once, with about 17% in the top ten. With regard to this clone: As yet, its antigen is unknown.

This clonotype was sampled from an adult with an advanced solid tumor such as melanoma, head and neck, liver or kidney cancer. The sequences come from CD4+ or CD8+ T cells sorted from blood, collected in a trial of the OX40 agonist ivuxolimab. The J gene is TRBJ2-5, the V gene TRBV19, with D possibly being TRBD2 (5 bases). CDR3 residues: CASNSGLYQETQYF. Here the CDR3 DNA reads TGTGCCAGTAATTCGGGATTGTACCAAGAGACCCAGTACTTC.